This T cell receptor (beta chain) was retrieved from a study of cytomegalovirus exposure and HLA in healthy donors. The PCR used 60 Vbeta and 13 Jbeta primers. The assay was immunoSEQ multiplex PCR, and TCRdb's table has in-frame clones only and misses some. The table lists 45,000 to 60,000 clones, with about a sixth in the top ten. Trimming left V 8 bases short and J 2 bases short, with 7 bases between. From germline, CDR1 is MNHNS and CDR2 SASEGT. CDR3 length equals 11 residues. The sample comprised PBMCs. This chain connects TRBV6-1 to TRBJ2-7; unclear D gene. The TCR comes from a male donor in good health and CMV-seronegative. For the CDR3, the DNA is TGTGCCAGCGAGAAAACCTACGAGCAGTACTTC. Its protein product is CASEKTYEQYF.